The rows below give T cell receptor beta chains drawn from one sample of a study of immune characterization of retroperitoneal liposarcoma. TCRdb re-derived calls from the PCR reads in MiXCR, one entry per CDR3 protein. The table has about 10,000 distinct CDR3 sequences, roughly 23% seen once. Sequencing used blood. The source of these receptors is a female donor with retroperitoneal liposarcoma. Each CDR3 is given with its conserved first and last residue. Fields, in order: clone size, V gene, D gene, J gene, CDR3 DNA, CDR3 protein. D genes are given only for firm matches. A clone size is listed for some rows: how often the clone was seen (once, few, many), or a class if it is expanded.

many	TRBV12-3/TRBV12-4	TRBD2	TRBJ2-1	TGTGCCAGCAGTTCGACTAGCGGGAGCAGTCAGCATGAGCAGTTCTTC	CASSSTSGSSQHEQFF
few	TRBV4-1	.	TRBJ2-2	TGCGCCAGCAGCCAAGGGCAGGGCGTTGGCACCGGGGAGCTGTTTTTT	CASSQGQGVGTGELFF
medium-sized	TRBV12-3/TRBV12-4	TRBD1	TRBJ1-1	TGTGCCAGCAGTACCGACAGGGGGGTAGAAGCTTTCTTT	CASSTDRGVEAFF
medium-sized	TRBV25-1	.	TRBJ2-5	TGTGCCAGCAGTGAATACCCACTGGGAAAAGAGACCCAGTACTTC	CASSEYPLGKETQYF
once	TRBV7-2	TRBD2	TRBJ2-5	TGTGCCAGCAGCCGGGGGGAGGAAGAGACCCAGTACTTC	CASSRGEEETQYF
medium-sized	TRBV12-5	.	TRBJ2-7	TGTGCTAGTGCCCGAGGGGGTAAGGGGGGCGAGCAGTACTTC	CASARGGKGGEQYF
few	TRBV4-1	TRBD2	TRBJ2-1	TGCGCCAGCAGCCAAGATCTGGGGACTAGCGGGAAGGTCGACAATGAGCAGTTCTTC	CASSQDLGTSGKVDNEQFF
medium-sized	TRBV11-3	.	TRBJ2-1	TGTGCCAGCAGCGTCGGTTACAATGAGCAGTTCTTC	CASSVGYNEQFF
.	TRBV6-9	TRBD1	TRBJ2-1	TGTGCCAGCAGTTTAGGGACAGTCTACAATGAGCAGTTCTTC	CASSLGTVYNEQFF
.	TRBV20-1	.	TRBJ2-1	TGCAGTGCTATGAATTGGGAGGGGGAGTCAGGCAATGAGCAGTTCTTC	CSAMNWEGESGNEQFF
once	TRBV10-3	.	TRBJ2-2	TGTGCCATCAGTGTCCCGGGCGGGGAGCTGTTTTTT	CAISVPGGELFF
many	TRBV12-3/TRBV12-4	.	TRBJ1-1	TGTGCCAGCATCCTCATAGGCAGTTTCAACACTGAAGCTTTCTTT	CASILIGSFNTEAFF
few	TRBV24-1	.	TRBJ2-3	TGTGCCACCAGTGATCAGCGGAGCACAGATACGCAGTATTTT	CATSDQRSTDTQYF
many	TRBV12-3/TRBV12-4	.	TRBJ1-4	TGTGCCACCCAAAGGCAGGGAGGTGAAAAACTGTTTTTT	CATQRQGGEKLFF
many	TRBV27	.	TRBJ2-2	TGTGCCAGCAGTTTATCTTGGGTTAGTGGGGAGCTGTTTTTT	CASSLSWVSGELFF
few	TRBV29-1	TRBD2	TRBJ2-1	TGCAGCGTTGATTCGGCGGCGGGAGCCGCCTACAATGAGCAGTTCTTC	CSVDSAAGAAYNEQFF
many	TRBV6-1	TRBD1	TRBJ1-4	TGTGCCAGCACTCCGGGACAGGGTGATGAAAAACTGTTTTTT	CASTPGQGDEKLFF
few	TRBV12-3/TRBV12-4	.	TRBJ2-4	TGTGCCAGTTCGGCAAGGAACTTAAACATTCAGTACTTC	CASSARNLNIQYF
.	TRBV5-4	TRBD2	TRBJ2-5	TGTGCCAGCAGCCACGGGACTACCCTGTACCAAGAGACCCAGTACTTC	CASSHGTTLYQETQYF
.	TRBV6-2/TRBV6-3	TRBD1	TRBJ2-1	TGTGCCAGCAGTTCTCTTACAGGGGGTTTGGAGCAGTTCTTC	CASSSLTGGLEQFF
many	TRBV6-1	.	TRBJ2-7	TGTGCCAGCAGTGAAGAGGGGCCAGGGAGCTCCTACGAGCAGTACTTC	CASSEEGPGSSYEQYF
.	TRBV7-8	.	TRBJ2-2	TGTGCCAGCAACCCAGGGGCAGCGAACACCGGGGAGCTGTTTTTT	CASNPGAANTGELFF
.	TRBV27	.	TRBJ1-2	TGTGCCAGCAGTTTAGGGGGGGCGCGCTATGGCTACACCTTC	CASSLGGARYGYTF
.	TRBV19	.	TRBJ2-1	TGTGCCAGTAGTCTACTTCGTGCTGCCTACAATGAGCAGTTCTTC	CASSLLRAAYNEQFF
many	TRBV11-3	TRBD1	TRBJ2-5	TGTGCCAGCAGCAAAAGGACAGGGGATGAGACCCAGTACTTC	CASSKRTGDETQYF
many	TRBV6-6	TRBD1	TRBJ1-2	TGTGCCAGCAGTTATTTAGGGCCCGGGACAGGAGACTATGGCTACACCTTC	CASSYLGPGTGDYGYTF
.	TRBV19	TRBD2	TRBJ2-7	TGTGCCAGTAGTATGCTAGCGGGAGGAGGGGAGCAGTACTTC	CASSMLAGGGEQYF
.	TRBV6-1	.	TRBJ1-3	TGTGCCAGCAGTGAATCGTCGGGAAACACCATATATTTT	CASSESSGNTIYF
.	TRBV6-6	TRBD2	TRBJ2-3	TGTGCCAGCAGTTTTAGCGGGAGCTCAGATACGCAGTATTTT	CASSFSGSSDTQYF
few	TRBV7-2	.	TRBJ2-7	TGTGCCAGCAATTCCCGGTGGGTTTCCTACAATGAGCAGTACTTC	CASNSRWVSYNEQYF
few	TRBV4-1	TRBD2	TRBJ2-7	TGCGCCAGCAGCCTTACCGGGACTAGCGGGTCCGAGCAGTACTTC	CASSLTGTSGSEQYF
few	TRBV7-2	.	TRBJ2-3	TGTGCCAGCAGTTTTACTAGAGACACAGATACGCAGTATTTT	CASSFTRDTDTQYF
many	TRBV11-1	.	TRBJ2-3	TGTGCCAGCAGCGCTAGCTCGTGGGGGACAGATACGCAGTATTTT	CASSASSWGTDTQYF
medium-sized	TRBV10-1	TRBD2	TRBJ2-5	TGCGCCAGCAGGGGGACTAGCGGGGTAAGCCAAGAGACCCAGTACTTC	CASRGTSGVSQETQYF
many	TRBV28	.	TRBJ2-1	TGTGCCAGCAGTAGGAGGGGGGAGTCATTCGATGAGCAGTTCTTC	CASSRRGESFDEQFF
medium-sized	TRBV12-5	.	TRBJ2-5	TGTGCTAGTGGTTTGGTACTTGGACACGCTAGCGAGACCCAGTACTTC	CASGLVLGHASETQYF
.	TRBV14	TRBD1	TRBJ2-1	TGTGCCAGCAGCCTTGTTAGGGGGCCCTACAATGAGCAGTTCTTC	CASSLVRGPYNEQFF
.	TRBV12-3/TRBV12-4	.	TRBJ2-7	TGTGCCAGCAGTTTAGGGGCCTACGAGCAGTACTTC	CASSLGAYEQYF
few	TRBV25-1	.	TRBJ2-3	TGTGCCAGCAGTCCCTGGTCGGGAAGCACAGATACGCAGTATTTT	CASSPWSGSTDTQYF
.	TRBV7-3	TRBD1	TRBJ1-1	TGTGCCAGCAGCTTAACGGGCAGGGGGCTGATGAACACTGAAGCTTTCTTT	CASSLTGRGLMNTEAFF
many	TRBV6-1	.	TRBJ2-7	TGTGCCAGCAGCAGAAGGTCACAGAGCTCCTACGAGCAGTACTTC	CASSRRSQSSYEQYF
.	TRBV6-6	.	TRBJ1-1	TGTGCCAGCAGTTACCCCTTAGACAGGCCGAACACTGAAGCTTTCTTT	CASSYPLDRPNTEAFF
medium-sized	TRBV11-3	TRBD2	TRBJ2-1	TGTGCCAGCAGCCCTATAGCGGGAATTTACAATGAGCAGTTCTTC	CASSPIAGIYNEQFF
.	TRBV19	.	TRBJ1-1	TGTGCCAGTAGTATGGGGGACCCCCCTGGGGCTTTCTTT	CASSMGDPPGAFF
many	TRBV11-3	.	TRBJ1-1	TGTGCCAGCAGCTTCGGGGGGCTTCGGACTGAAGCTTTCTTT	CASSFGGLRTEAFF
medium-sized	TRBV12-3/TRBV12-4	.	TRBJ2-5	TGTGCCAGCAGTCTTTCCCCCAGGGAGACCCAGTACTTC	CASSLSPRETQYF
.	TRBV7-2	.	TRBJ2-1	TGTGCCAGCAGCTTATTCGTGTCGACAGGCTACTCCTACGAGCAGTTCTTC	CASSLFVSTGYSYEQFF